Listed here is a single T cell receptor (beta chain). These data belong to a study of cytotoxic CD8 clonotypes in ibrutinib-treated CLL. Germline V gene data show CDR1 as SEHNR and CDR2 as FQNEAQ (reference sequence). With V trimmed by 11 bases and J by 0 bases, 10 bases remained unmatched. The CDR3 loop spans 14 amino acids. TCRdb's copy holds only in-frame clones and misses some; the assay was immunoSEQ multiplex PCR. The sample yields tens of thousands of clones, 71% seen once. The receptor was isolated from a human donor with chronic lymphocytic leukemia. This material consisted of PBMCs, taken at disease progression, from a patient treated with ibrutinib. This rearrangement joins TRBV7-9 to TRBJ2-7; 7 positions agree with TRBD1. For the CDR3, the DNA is TGTGCCTCCCCACCGGCAGGGGGCTCCTACGAGCAGTACTTC. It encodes CASPPAGGSYEQYF.